The rows below give T cell receptor beta chains drawn from one sample of a study of beta chain features in type 1 diabetes. Profiling relied on immunoSEQ multiplex PCR, and the TCRdb table lists in-frame clones only, not all of them. The sample records hundreds of thousands of clones, about a sixth being singletons. The sequenced sample consisted of naive CD4+ T cells from blood. The receptors originated from a man aged 18 to 29 in good health. Both conserved end residues are part of each CDR3. A D gene is named only where the DNA matches it firmly. Only part of the rows carry a size: once, few, many, or a class if the clone is expanded.

size: -
length: 14
V: TRBV18
D: -
J: TRBJ2-2
DNA: TGTGCCAGCTCACCCTTACCACGGCCCGGGGAGCTGTTTTTT
CDR3: CASSPLPRPGELFF

size: few
length: 14
V: TRBV6-5
D: -
J: TRBJ1-2
DNA: TGTGCCAGCAGCACCGGGAGACTGGTCTATGGCTACACCTTC
CDR3: CASSTGRLVYGYTF

size: few
length: 14
V: TRBV29-1
D: TRBD1
J: TRBJ2-7
DNA: TGCAGCGCCGTTGGGACAGGGAGCTCCTACGAGCAGTACTTC
CDR3: CSAVGTGSSYEQYF

size: -
length: 12
V: TRBV7-2
D: -
J: TRBJ2-5
DNA: TGTGCCAGCAGCCCTAACCGGGAGACCCAGTACTTC
CDR3: CASSPNRETQYF

size: -
length: 15
V: TRBV28
D: -
J: TRBJ1-5
DNA: TGTGCCAGCAGTTCCTCCGGGCAGGGATTTCAGCCCCAGCATTTT
CDR3: CASSSSGQGFQPQHF

size: -
length: 14
V: TRBV6-5
D: -
J: TRBJ2-7
DNA: TGTGCCAGCAGTTACGGGCGGGAAAGAGGCGAGCAGTACTTC
CDR3: CASSYGRERGEQYF

size: -
length: 17
V: TRBV7-9
D: TRBD2
J: TRBJ2-1
DNA: TGTGCCAGCAGCTTACGGGGGCGAGCGGGAGTGGGCAATGAGCAGTTCTTC
CDR3: CASSLRGRAGVGNEQFF

size: once
length: 15
V: TRBV7-9
D: TRBD2
J: TRBJ2-5
DNA: TGTGCCAGCAGCTTAAAGGCTAGCGGGAGTGGGACCCAGTACTTC
CDR3: CASSLKASGSGTQYF

size: -
length: 16
V: TRBV9
D: TRBD1
J: TRBJ1-3
DNA: TGTGCCAGCAGCCGGGACAGCATGGGCTCTGGAAACACCATATATTTT
CDR3: CASSRDSMGSGNTIYF

size: -
length: 11
V: TRBV20-1
D: -
J: TRBJ1-1
DNA: TGCAGTGCCTGGCGGGGGACTGAAGCTTTCTTT
CDR3: CSAWRGTEAFF

size: -
length: 14
V: TRBV15
D: TRBD2
J: TRBJ2-5
DNA: TGTGCCACCAGCTTAGCGGGGGCCCAAGAGACCCAGTACTTC
CDR3: CATSLAGAQETQYF

size: once
length: 14
V: TRBV2
D: -
J: TRBJ1-1
DNA: TGTGCCAGCAGTATAAAAGGACAGAACACTGAAGCTTTCTTT
CDR3: CASSIKGQNTEAFF

size: -
length: 11
V: TRBV19
D: -
J: TRBJ1-2
DNA: TGTGCCAGTAGTGGGGGAGATCGCTACACCTTC
CDR3: CASSGGDRYTF

size: few
length: 16
V: TRBV4-1
D: -
J: TRBJ1-1
DNA: TGCGCCAGCAGCCAAGATCGGGCGGGAGGGAACACTGAAGCTTTCTTT
CDR3: CASSQDRAGGNTEAFF

size: few
length: 12
V: TRBV4-2
D: TRBD1
J: TRBJ2-7
DNA: TGTGTCCAGGGGGCCAGGACCTACGAGCAGTACTTC
CDR3: CVQGARTYEQYF

size: few
length: 14
V: TRBV7-3
D: -
J: TRBJ2-7
DNA: TGTGCCAGCAGCGCCGCCGGGACTGCATACGAGCAGTACTTC
CDR3: CASSAAGTAYEQYF

size: -
length: 16
V: TRBV19
D: TRBD2
J: TRBJ2-1
DNA: TGTGCCAGTACCGATGGAGGACTAGCGGGACGGGATGAGCAGTTCTTC
CDR3: CASTDGGLAGRDEQFF

size: few
length: 15
V: TRBV7-2
D: TRBD2
J: TRBJ2-5
DNA: TGTGCCAGCAGCCCCGAGCGGGGGGGCCGGGAGACCCAGTACTTC
CDR3: CASSPERGGRETQYF

size: -
length: 16
V: TRBV11-2
D: TRBD1
J: TRBJ2-3
DNA: TGTGCCAGCAGCTTAGGAGGGACAGGGAACAGAAATACGCAGTATTTT
CDR3: CASSLGGTGNRNTQYF

size: -
length: 13
V: TRBV9
D: -
J: TRBJ1-6
DNA: TGTGCCAGCAGCGTAGTGCCGGGGGGCACCCTCCACTTT
CDR3: CASSVVPGGTLHF

size: few
length: 15
V: TRBV7-9
D: TRBD2
J: TRBJ2-5
DNA: TGTGCCAGCAGCTTAGTACTAGCGCTTGGAGAGACCCAGTACTTC
CDR3: CASSLVLALGETQYF

size: -
length: 16
V: TRBV7-9
D: TRBD1
J: TRBJ1-1
DNA: TGTGCCAGCAGCTATGGCCGGACAGGGACCAACACTGAAGCTTTCTTT
CDR3: CASSYGRTGTNTEAFF

size: few
length: 15
V: TRBV6-5
D: -
J: TRBJ1-2
DNA: TGTGCCAGCAGTCCCTGGGCCACACCTTACTATGGCTACACCTTC
CDR3: CASSPWATPYYGYTF

size: -
length: 15
V: TRBV10-3
D: TRBD2
J: TRBJ2-1
DNA: TGTGCCATCAGTGAGTCTAGCGGGAGGAACAATGAGCAGTTCTTC
CDR3: CAISESSGRNNEQFF

size: few
length: 14
V: TRBV7-2
D: -
J: TRBJ2-2
DNA: TGTGCCAGCAGCACCCGGAGGAACGCCGGGGAGCTGTTTTTT
CDR3: CASSTRRNAGELFF

size: -
length: 15
V: TRBV10-3
D: -
J: TRBJ2-6
DNA: TGTGCCATCAGTGTTCAGGGGCCTGGGGCCAACGTCCTGACTTTC
CDR3: CAISVQGPGANVLTF

size: -
length: 18
V: TRBV21-1
D: -
J: TRBJ2-1
DNA: TGTGCCAGCAGCAAGTTTTTCACCCCTAGCGGGAGTATGAATGAGCAGTTCTTC
CDR3: CASSKFFTPSGSMNEQFF

size: -
length: 14
V: TRBV27
D: -
J: TRBJ2-2
DNA: TGTGCCAGCAGTTTATATCAGGCGGGCGGGGAGCTGTTTTTT
CDR3: CASSLYQAGGELFF

size: few
length: 9
V: TRBV7-2
D: -
J: TRBJ2-7
DNA: TGTGCCAGCAGCTACGAGCAGTACTTC
CDR3: CASSYEQYF

size: -
length: 11
V: TRBV4-2
D: -
J: TRBJ2-2
DNA: TGTGCCAGCAGCATGACCGGGGAGCTGTTTTTT
CDR3: CASSMTGELFF

size: -
length: 14
V: TRBV15
D: -
J: TRBJ1-2
DNA: TGTGCCACCAGCAGAGATCGTGGGGATTATGGCTACACCTTC
CDR3: CATSRDRGDYGYTF

size: few
length: 16
V: TRBV7-2
D: TRBD2
J: TRBJ2-3
DNA: TGTGCCAGCAGCTTACCCGGACTAGCGGGGTCAGATACGCAGTATTTT
CDR3: CASSLPGLAGSDTQYF

size: few
length: 12
V: TRBV28
D: -
J: TRBJ2-7
DNA: TGTGCCAGCAGGAGACGACGGGAAAGGCCATACTTC
CDR3: CASRRRRERPYF

size: few
length: 13
V: TRBV5-4
D: TRBD1
J: TRBJ1-1
DNA: TGTGCCAGCAGTTACGGGACAGGGGTTGAAGCTTTCTTT
CDR3: CASSYGTGVEAFF

size: -
length: 15
V: TRBV4-2
D: TRBD2
J: TRBJ2-7
DNA: TGTGCCAGCAGCCAGACTAGCGGGAGCTCCGACGAGCAGTACTTC
CDR3: CASSQTSGSSDEQYF

size: many
length: 14
V: TRBV7-2
D: -
J: TRBJ1-4
DNA: TGTGCCAGCAGCTCCCCCGGTTCGAATGAAAAACTGTTTTTT
CDR3: CASSSPGSNEKLFF

size: few
length: 15
V: TRBV7-9
D: -
J: TRBJ1-3
DNA: TGTGCCAGCAGCGTTACAGTCCTCTCTGGAAACACCATATATTTT
CDR3: CASSVTVLSGNTIYF

size: -
length: 13
V: TRBV7-2
D: -
J: TRBJ2-5
DNA: TGTGCCAGCAGCTCAGGGCCCCAAGAGACCCAGTACTTC
CDR3: CASSSGPQETQYF

size: few
length: 14
V: TRBV5-1
D: -
J: TRBJ2-5
DNA: TGCGCCAGCAGCTTGGCCTTGCCGGAAGAGACCCAGTACTTC
CDR3: CASSLALPEETQYF